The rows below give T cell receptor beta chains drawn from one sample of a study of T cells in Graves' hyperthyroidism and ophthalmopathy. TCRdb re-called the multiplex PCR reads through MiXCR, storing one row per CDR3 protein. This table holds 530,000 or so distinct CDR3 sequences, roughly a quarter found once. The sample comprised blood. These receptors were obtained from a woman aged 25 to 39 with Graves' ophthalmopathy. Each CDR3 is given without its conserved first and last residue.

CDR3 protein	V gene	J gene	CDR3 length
ASSENPDRGVKTEAF	TRBV9	TRBJ1-1	15
ASSPGSPSQQGAGGYT	TRBV5-1	TRBJ1-2	16
ASRRGQGNTEAF	TRBV12-3/TRBV12-4	TRBJ1-1	12
ASSLDGGLGGTEAF	TRBV11-2	TRBJ1-1	14
ASSEWQGSNQPQH	TRBV6-1	TRBJ1-5	13
ASHRGGGLSNGYT	TRBV7-9	TRBJ1-2	13
ASSHLGDYGYT	TRBV4-3	TRBJ1-2	11
ASSLSDRGDGYT	TRBV28	TRBJ1-2	12
ASVPSGEKLF	TRBV27	TRBJ1-4	10
ASSQRVNQPQH	TRBV3-1	TRBJ1-5	11
SVSPGPNTEAF	TRBV29-1	TRBJ1-1	11
ASSGSGGAQETQY	TRBV7-9	TRBJ2-5	13
ASSEARQGGGYT	TRBV2	TRBJ1-2	12
SAPGQGASLAF	TRBV20-1	TRBJ1-1	11
ASSYSKLGTLSYEQY	TRBV6-5	TRBJ2-7	15